These 32 T cell receptor beta chains came from one sample sequenced in a study of breast tumors, draining lymph nodes, adjacent tissues. Using its own MiXCR run on the multiplex PCR reads, TCRdb lists one record per CDR3 protein. This table holds more than 50,000 distinct CDR3 sequences, approximately 47% found once. Sequenced material: breast tumor tissue. These receptors were taken from a female donor with breast cancer. Some clones in this sample may be carry-over from other donors' samples.

This clonotype was counted at least ten times. This chain connects TRBV5-8 to TRBJ2-4; the match to TRBD2 covers 9 bases. The germline V gene encodes CDR1 SGHTS and CDR2 YDEGEE. V dropped 3 bases and J dropped 8; count of bases not matched to a gene: 15. CDR3 length: 17 amino acids. This CDR3 is CASSSTGDSGGRYIQYF. The CDR3 nucleotides read TGTGCCAGCAGCTCTACAGGGGATAGCGGGGGCCGGTACATTCAGTACTTC.

This clonotype was detected many times. The chain employs TRBV7-9 and TRBJ2-5, with D unclear. CDR1 is SEHNR, CDR2 FQNEAQ, per germline (reference sequence). The CDR3 consists of 11 residues. The ends were cut back, 5 bases at V and 5 bases at J, with 6 bases in the middle. CDR3 DNA: TGTGCCAGCAGCCACCTGGAGACCCAGTACTTC. Protein product: CASSHLETQYF.

The CDR3 reads CASSPAGLGGRDQETQYF. DNA for the CDR3: TGTGCCAGCAGCCCGGCGGGGCTCGGGGGCCGTGACCAAGAGACCCAGTACTTC. The rearrangement links TRBV7-3 to TRBJ2-5; tentatively, D is TRBD1 or TRBD2 (6 bases each). This CDR3 spans 18 amino acids. CDR1 SGHTA and CDR2 FQGTGA come from the germline V gene. Between the trimmed V and J ends, which lost 5 bases and 0 bases, there was a span of 22 bases.

In regard to this clonotype: A clone one base away is much larger, so this may be a read error. The chain combines TRBV5-1 with TRBJ2-2; 10 bases match TRBD1. Trimming cost V 3 bases and J 3 bases; bases outside gene matches: 8. Looked up from germline, CDR1 is SGHRS and CDR2 is YFSETQ. The CDR3 loop spans 17 amino acids. In nucleotides, the CDR3 is TGCGCCAGCAGCTCGCCCCGGACAGGGGGGGACACCGGGGAGCTGTTTTTT. Amino acid sequence: CASSSPRTGGDTGELFF.

The rearrangement links TRBV6-1 to TRBJ1-6, with D possibly matching TRBD1 (6 bases). The V end was cut by 10 bases, the J end by 4 bases, with 11 bases between. The V gene's germline CDR1 is MNHNS and CDR2 SASEGT. The CDR3 runs to 13 residues. Written as DNA, the CDR3 is TGTGCCACCACGGGGGCGTATAATTCACCCCTCCACTTT. This codes for CATTGAYNSPLHF.

The rearrangement uses TRBV11-2 and TRBJ2-7; tentative D call: TRBD1 (6 bases). Trimming left V 0 bases short and J 13 bases short, with 13 bases between. The germline V gene has CDR1 SGHAT and CDR2 FQNNGV. This CDR3 spans 12 amino acids. CDR3 nucleotides: TGTGCCAGCAGCTTAGAGTATACAGGGTTTTACTTC. It encodes CASSLEYTGFYF.

This clonotype is termed medium-sized (0.01 to 0.1%). The V gene is TRBV7-8, the J gene TRBJ2-3, with D perhaps matching TRBD2 (6 bases). The CDR3 is 17 amino acids. V lost 1 base and J 4 bases, leaving 18 bases between the germline ends. Germline CDR1 is SGHVS and CDR2 is FQNEAQ. CDR3 in amino acids: CASSLEFPGLKPDTQYF. In nucleotides, the CDR3 is TGTGCCAGCAGCTTAGAATTCCCGGGACTCAAACCAGATACGCAGTATTTT.

This sequence joins TRBV6-1 and TRBJ1-2, with 10 bases aligning to TRBD1. CDR1 and CDR2 (germline): MNHNS, SASEGT. Unmatched junction bases numbered 13, after V lost 6 bases and J lost 12 bases. The CDR3 has 14 amino acids. The CDR3 sequence: CASRDRGMSSGNTF. CDR3 sequence (DNA): TGTGCCAGCAGGGACAGGGGGATGAGCTCTGGAAACACCTTC.

The chain couples TRBV20-1 to TRBJ2-7; 11 bases fit TRBD2. The junction had 5 bases not matched to a gene; V was cut back by 5 bases and J by 2 bases. Germline loops: CDR1 DFQATT, CDR2 SNEGSKA (reference sequence). This CDR3 has 14 amino acids. CDR3 sequence (DNA): TGCAGTGCTCTCGGACTAGCGGGTGCCTACGAGCAGTACTTC. Protein product: CSALGLAGAYEQYF.

This clonotype has at least ten counts. V and J are TRBV19 and TRBJ2-1; 12 nucleotides align to TRBD2. The CDR3 contains 17 residues. V was clipped by 3 bases and J by 6 bases; unmatched bases: 9. CDR1 and CDR2 from the germline V gene are LNHDA and SQIVND (reference sequence). The CDR3 sequence is CASSISSGGVSANEQFF. CDR3 nucleotide sequence: TGTGCCAGTAGTATTTCTAGCGGGGGGGTATCGGCCAATGAGCAGTTCTTC.

This clonotype was observed at least ten times. The J gene is TRBJ2-1, the V gene TRBV7-9; possibly TRBD1 or TRBD2 for D (5 bases each). CDR1 is SEHNR and CDR2 is FQNEAQ in the germline V gene (reference sequence). The CDR3 sequence is 18 residues long. V lost 3 bases to trimming and J lost 6 bases, with 24 bases between them. The CDR3 spells CASSLLFLGGERINEQFF. CDR3 in DNA: TGTGCCAGCAGCTTGCTGTTTCTTGGGGGAGAAAGGATCAATGAGCAGTTCTTC.

The table lists this clonotype with many counts. The gene calls are TRBV12-3 or TRBV12-4 and TRBJ2-1; 10 positions match TRBD2. V lost 7 bases to trimming and J lost 1 base; unmatched junction nucleotides: 19. This CDR3 comprises 20 residues. As DNA, the CDR3 is TGTGCCAGCATCAAACGGGGAGGACTAGCGGAAGTTAGGTCCTACAATGAGCAGTTCTTC. It is translated as CASIKRGGLAEVRSYNEQFF.

This clonotype has only a few counts. A read error is possible here, since a much larger clone lies one base away. The rearrangement uses TRBV6-1 and TRBJ2-3; TRBD1 matches at 8 bases. The germline V gene encodes CDR1 MNHNS and CDR2 SASEGT. J was trimmed by 0 bases and V by 5 bases; bases with no gene match: 13. The CDR3 extends over 18 amino acids. CDR3 nucleotides: TGTGCCAGCAGTCACCCCTTAGCAGGGGGCTCGAGCACAGATACGCAGTATTTT. Its translation: CASSHPLAGGSSTDTQYF.

The table lists this clonotype with many counts. A much larger clone lies a single base off, so this may be a read error. The chain employs TRBV7-6 and TRBJ2-7; TRBD1 is a possible D gene (7 bases). Germline V lookup: CDR1 SGHVS, CDR2 FNYEAQ. The CDR3 extends over 12 amino acids. V was pared by 4 bases and J by 6 bases, with 10 bases between. In DNA form, the CDR3 reads TGTGCCAGCAGCTCAGGGGGAGGCGAGCAGTACTTC. Amino acid sequence: CASSSGGGEQYF.

The V call is TRBV7-2, the J call TRBJ2-7, with TRBD1 matching over 8 bases. The CDR3 consists of 13 residues. The V gene end was trimmed by 5 bases and the J gene end by 6 bases; junction bases not matched to a gene: 6. Germline V gene lookup returns CDR1 SGHTA and CDR2 FQGNSA. As DNA, the CDR3 is TGTGCCAGCAGCCAGACAGGGGAGAGCGAGCAGTACTTC. Translating it yields CASSQTGESEQYF.

V gene TRBV20-1 combines with J gene TRBJ2-1; 8 nucleotides align to TRBD1. The CDR3 runs 15 residues. V was clipped by 3 bases and J by 7 bases; unmatched bases: 11. The V gene's germline CDR1 is DFQATT and CDR2 SNEGSKA (reference sequence). In DNA form, the CDR3 reads TGCAGTGCTAGCCCCAGCAGGGGGCGCGATAATGAGCAGTTCTTC. It translates to CSASPSRGRDNEQFF.

This clonotype has ten or more counts. The J gene is TRBJ1-5, the V gene TRBV28; TRBD1 agrees at 9 bases. Germline CDR1 and CDR2: MDHEN and SYDVKM. V lost 7 bases and J lost 2; bases outside the gene matches: 6. The CDR3 covers 15 residues. The CDR3, as DNA: TGTGCCAGCATTAAGGGACAGGGTGGCAATCAGCCCCAGCATTTT. Residues: CASIKGQGGNQPQHF.

Turning to this clonotype: No conserved phenylalanine or tryptophan ends this CDR3, so it is likely a read error. The genes are TRBV24-1 and TRBJ2-3; D may be TRBD2 (6 bases). The germline V and J ends were trimmed by 7 bases and 2 bases, with 15 bases remaining between them. The CDR3 length is 15 residues. Germline lookup yields CDR1 KGHDR and CDR2 SFDVKD. CDR3 sequence reads: CATSPAAGITDTQYR. Here the CDR3 DNA reads TGTGCCACCAGCCCTGCGGCGGGGATCACAGATACGCAGTATCGA.

Written as DNA, the CDR3 is TGTGCCTGGAGAGGGGCCAGGTCACCCCTCCACTTT. It yields the protein CAWRGARSPLHF. The V and J genes are TRBV30 and TRBJ1-6; D may be TRBD1 (5 bases). The germline gives CDR1 GTSNPN, CDR2 SVGIG (reference sequence). CDR3 length equals 12 residues. The V gene lost 3 bases and the J gene lost 10 bases, with 10 bases spanning the gap.

This clonotype showed up many times. The chain recombines TRBV7-2 with TRBJ2-1; D is perhaps TRBD2 (6 bases). V was cut by 1 base and J by 9 bases, with 7 bases left in between. The CDR3 has 12 residues. The germline V gene has CDR1 SGHTA and CDR2 FQGNSA. In DNA form, the CDR3 reads TGTGCCAGCAGCTTAGTACTAGCTGAGCAGTTCTTC. Translating it yields CASSLVLAEQFF.

This clonotype has a count of ten or more. V is TRBV15 and J is TRBJ2-1, with 11 bases lining up with TRBD2. The CDR3 sequence is 16 residues long. Germline-derived CDR1 and CDR2 are LNHNV and YYDKDF (reference sequence). V lost 1 base to trimming and J lost 7 bases; unmatched junction nucleotides: 6. The CDR3 loop is CATSRVSGRARNEQFF. For the CDR3, the DNA is TGTGCCACCAGCAGAGTTAGCGGGAGGGCCAGGAATGAGCAGTTCTTC.

Comment on this clonotype: Just one base apart from a much larger clone, this may be a read error. The V and J genes are TRBV7-9 and TRBJ2-7; D unclear. With 3 bases removed from V and 6 bases from J, the gap between germline ends came to 15 bases. The CDR3 has 14 amino acids. Germline CDR1 is SEHNR and CDR2 is FQNEAQ (reference sequence). The CDR3, as DNA: TGTGCCAGCAGCTTCAAGGTCCGGGCTCTCGAGCAGTACTTC. This sequence encodes CASSFKVRALEQYF.

This clonotype was picked up many times. V is TRBV4-1 and J is TRBJ1-2; D unresolved. The germline V gene encodes CDR1 MGHRA and CDR2 YSYEKL. The V gene lost 0 bases and the J gene lost 4 bases, with 12 bases spanning the gap. The CDR3 has 15 amino acids. In DNA, the CDR3 is TGCGCCAGCAGCCAAGATGGGCCGGGAGGCTATGGCTACACCTTC. Its translation: CASSQDGPGGYGYTF.

Details on this clonotype: Lacking the conserved final phenylalanine or tryptophan, this CDR3 likely reflects a read error. J is TRBJ2-5 and V is TRBV7-7; no reliable D call. The length of the CDR3 is 14 residues. CDR1 is SSHAT and CDR2 is FNYEAQ in the germline V gene (reference sequence). CDR3: CASSLGSNQETQYL. CDR3 in DNA: TGTGCTAGCAGCTTAGGCAGCAACCAAGAGACCCAGTACCTC.

At least ten counts were recorded for this clonotype. The chain couples TRBV2 to TRBJ2-1; 11 nucleotides line up with TRBD2. The CDR3 consists of 19 residues. J gave up 5 bases and V 7 bases, and 19 bases lay outside the gene matches. Germline V gene lookup returns CDR1 SNHLY and CDR2 FYNNEI. Here the CDR3 DNA reads TGTGCCAGCAATGGGCATCGGATCCTAGCGGGAGGTTTTGACAATGAGCAGTTCTTC. Translating gives CASNGHRILAGGFDNEQFF.

This clonotype came up many times. This chain uses TRBV6-6 with TRBJ1-2, with 8 nucleotides matching TRBD1. Germline-derived CDR1 and CDR2 are MNHNY and SVGAGI (reference sequence). The V segment lost 7 bases and the J segment 2 bases; nucleotides outside the gene matches: 12. The CDR3 covers 16 residues. In DNA form, the CDR3 reads TGTGCCAGCAATATACTTCGGGACAGGCCGAACTATGGCTACACCTTC. Translation: CASNILRDRPNYGYTF.

This clonotype showed up just a few times. J is TRBJ1-1 and V is TRBV11-3, with 7 bases lining up with TRBD1. Germline CDR1 is SGHNT and CDR2 is YENEEA. V dropped 4 bases and J dropped 7; count of bases not matched to a gene: 6. The CDR3 consists of 13 residues. CDR3 in DNA: TGTGCCAGCAGCTATAACGACAGGGTTGAAGCTTTCTTT. This encodes CASSYNDRVEAFF.

This clonotype was seen ten or more times. The chain recombines TRBV29-1 with TRBJ2-5; D may correspond to TRBD1 or TRBD2 (5 bases each). The CDR3 is 17 residues long. V was pared by 0 bases and J by 5 bases, with 22 bases between. Looked up from germline, CDR1 is SQVTM and CDR2 is ANQGSEA. CDR3 protein: CSVEDPEQGGRLETQYF. The DNA of the CDR3 is TGCAGCGTTGAAGATCCCGAGCAGGGCGGGCGACTGGAGACCCAGTACTTC.

In its sample, this clonotype ranks as medium-sized. J is TRBJ2-5 and V is TRBV7-7; 11 bases match TRBD2. The germline CDR1 and CDR2 sequences are SSHAT and FNYEAQ (reference sequence). The CDR3 totals 13 residues. CDR3 sequence: CASGRDYQETQYF. CDR3 DNA sequence: TGTGCTAGCGGGAGGGATTACCAAGAGACCCAGTACTTC.

For this clonotype: A much larger clone lies a single base off, so this may be a read error. The chain combines TRBV5-6 with TRBJ1-1; D call uncertain. CDR1 and CDR2 (germline): SGHDT, YYEEEE. The V and J ends lost 0 bases and 4 bases respectively, with 7 bases between them. There are 13 residues in the CDR3. DNA of the CDR3: TGTGCCAGCAGCTTGGAAGTGAGCACTGAAGCTTTCTTT. It yields the protein CASSLEVSTEAFF.

This clonotype appeared many times. The chain carries TRBV18 and TRBJ2-7, with D possibly being TRBD1 (6 bases). The ends were cut back, 2 bases at V and 1 base at J, with 12 bases in the middle. Germline V gene data show CDR1 as KGHSH and CDR2 as LQKENI. This CDR3 is 15 amino acids long. CDR3 bases: TGTGCCAGCTCACCAGGGCAGGGGCTTTCCTACGAGCAGTACTTC. Amino acid sequence: CASSPGQGLSYEQYF.

The chain has TRBV20-1 and TRBJ1-2, with 7 bases aligning to TRBD1. CDR3 length: 14 residues. Germline assignment: CDR1 DFQATT and CDR2 SNEGSKA (reference sequence). V was clipped by 1 base and J by 1 base; unmatched bases: 3. The CDR3 DNA is TGCAGTGCTAGAGGGACAGGACATAACTATGGCTACACCTTC. Its protein is CSARGTGHNYGYTF.